This T cell receptor (beta chain) emerged from a study of radiation and T cells in renal cell carcinoma. Study details: Nephrectomy followed 15 Gy stereotactic body radiation by 4 weeks. Study outcomes and limitations: In blood, top tumor clones expanded by 2 weeks, shrinking by 4.

Documented time point: blood 2 weeks post-SBRT. As to treatment: 15 Gy SBRT to primary tumor, nephrectomy 4 weeks later. The tumor was a clear cell renal cell carcinoma. Clones were read by immunoSEQ multiplex PCR, and TCRdb kept only the in-frame ones, dropping some. The sample carries tens of thousands of clones, approximately 86% recorded once. V lost 10 bases and J 0 bases, leaving 13 bases between the germline ends. The CDR3 runs 14 residues. The germline CDR1 and CDR2 sequences are ENHRY and SYGVKD. A note on this clone: What it recognizes is unknown.

This sequence joins TRBV10-3 and TRBJ1-3; tentative D call: TRBD1 (5 bases). This specimen consisted of blood, obtained from a patient whose treatment included radiotherapy and nephrectomy. This TCR was recovered from a woman in her fifties or sixties with renal cell carcinoma. The DNA of the CDR3 is TGTGCCACAACCGGGACGGGCTCTGGAAACACCATATATTTT. It specifies CATTGTGSGNTIYF.